A single sample is the source of the 5 T cell receptor beta chains below, sequenced in a study of blood T cell repertoires in COVID-19. Measured with immunoSEQ multiplex PCR; TCRdb has only the in-frame clones, and not every one. Among about 24,000 clones listed, roughly 86% were seen once. The sequencing sample was made of peripheral blood. These receptors originate from a man in his fifties or sixties with active COVID-19.

This chain uses TRBV29-1 with TRBJ2-1, with TRBD1 matching 9 bases. CDR1 is SQVTM, CDR2 ANQGSEA, per germline. J gave up 6 bases and V 2 bases, and 8 bases lay outside the gene matches. The CDR3 consists of 15 residues. The CDR3 DNA sequence: TGCAGCGTTGAACGTCGGGGACAGGGCGTCAATGAGCAGTTCTTC. The encoded protein is CSVERRGQGVNEQFF.

This clone was counted a single time. The chain has TRBV27 and TRBJ2-3; 12 bases are a match to TRBD2. The CDR3 is made up of 16 amino acids. Germline CDR1 reads MNHEY; CDR2 reads SMNVEV (reference sequence). Trimming at V came to 5 bases and at J to 5 bases, leaving 8 bases not matched to a gene. CDR3 coding DNA: TGTGCCAGCAGTCCAAGACTAGCGGGAGATGTAGATACGCAGTATTTT. This encodes CASSPRLAGDVDTQYF.

This clone was counted once. The CDR3 loop reads CASSLSGLVGNQPQHF. The CDR3 DNA follows: TGTGCCAGCAGTCTATCAGGACTCGTGGGCAATCAGCCCCAGCATTTT. The chain couples TRBV6-2 or TRBV6-3 to TRBJ1-5; D ambiguous. Trimming took 5 bases from V and 2 from J, leaving 16 bases between them. Germline V gene data show CDR1 as MNHEY and CDR2 as SVGEGT. The CDR3 runs to 16 residues.

This clone was counted a few times. This rearrangement joins TRBV28 to TRBJ1-3; a weak D match, TRBD1 (6 bases). CDR1 is MDHEN, CDR2 SYDVKM, per germline. Trimming pared 6 bases from V and 5 bases from J, leaving 11 bases between. This CDR3 contains 13 residues. The CDR3, as DNA: TGTGCCAGCAGGCCGACAGGCCGAAACACCATATATTTT. It encodes CASRPTGRNTIYF. Full variable domain (remainder filled in from reference TRBV28 and TRBJ1-3): DVKVTQSSRYLVKRTGEKVFLECVQDMDHENMFWYRQDPGLGLRLIYFSYDVKMKEKGDIPEGYSVSREKKERFSLILESASTNQTSMYLCASRPTGRNTIYFGEGSWLTVV.

This clone was detected only once. The V gene is TRBV30, the J gene TRBJ1-1, with D maybe TRBD1 (6 bases). CDR1 is GTSNPN, CDR2 SVGIG, per germline (reference sequence). This CDR3 is 14 amino acids long. V was trimmed by 4 bases and J by 5 bases, leaving 17 bases between them. This CDR3 is CAWTTGQRGTEAFF. CDR3 DNA: TGTGCCTGGACCACCGGACAGAGGGGAACTGAAGCTTTCTTT. Looking up the rest from reference TRBV30 and TRBJ1-1 gives the full variable domain: SQTIHQWPATLVQPVGSPLSLECTVEGTSNPNLYWYRQAAGRGLQLLFYSVGIGQISSEVPQNLSASRPQDRQFILSSKKLLLSDSGFYLCAWTTGQRGTEAFFGQGTRLTVV.